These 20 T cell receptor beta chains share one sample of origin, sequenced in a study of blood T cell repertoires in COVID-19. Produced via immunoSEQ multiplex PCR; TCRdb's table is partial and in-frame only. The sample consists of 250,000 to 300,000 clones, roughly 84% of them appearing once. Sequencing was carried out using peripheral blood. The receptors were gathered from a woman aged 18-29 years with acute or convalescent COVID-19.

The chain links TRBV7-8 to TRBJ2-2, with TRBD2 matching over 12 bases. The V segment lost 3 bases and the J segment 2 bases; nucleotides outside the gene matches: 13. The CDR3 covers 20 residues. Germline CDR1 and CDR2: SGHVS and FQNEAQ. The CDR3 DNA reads TGTGCCAGCAGCTTTTACCGGCCTAGCGGGAGGGCCACTAACACCGGGGAGCTGTTTTTT. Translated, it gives CASSFYRPSGRATNTGELFF.

The CDR3 loop is CASSLGLAYEQFF. As DNA, the CDR3 is TGTGCCAGCAGCTTGGGGCTAGCTTATGAGCAGTTCTTC. The chain combines TRBV5-6 with TRBJ2-1, with a tentative D call TRBD2 (5 bases). Trimming took off 0 bases at V and 8 bases at J, with 9 bases between the two ends. Germline V CDR1 and CDR2: SGHDT, YYEEEE. The CDR3 loop spans 13 amino acids. Filled out from reference TRBV5-6 and TRBJ2-1, the complete variable domain reads DAGVTQSPTHLIKTRGQQVTLRCSPKSGHDTVSWYQQALGQGPQFIFQYYEEEERQRGNFPDRFSGHQFPNYSSELNVNALLLGDSALYLCASSLGLAYEQFFGPGTRLTVL.

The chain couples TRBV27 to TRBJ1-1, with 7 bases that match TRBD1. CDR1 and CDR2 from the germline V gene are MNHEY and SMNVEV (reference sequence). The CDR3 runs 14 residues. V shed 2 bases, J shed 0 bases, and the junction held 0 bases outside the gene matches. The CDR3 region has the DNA TGTGCCAGCAGTTTAGACAGGGTGAACACTGAAGCTTTCTTT. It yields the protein CASSLDRVNTEAFF.

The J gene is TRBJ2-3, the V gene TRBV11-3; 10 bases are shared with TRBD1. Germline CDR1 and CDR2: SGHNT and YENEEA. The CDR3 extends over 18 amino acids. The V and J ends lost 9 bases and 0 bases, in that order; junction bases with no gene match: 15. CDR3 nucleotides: TGTGCCAGTTCAATGGGACAGGGGCTACTTTCTAGCACAGATACGCAGTATTTT. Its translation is CASSMGQGLLSSTDTQYF.

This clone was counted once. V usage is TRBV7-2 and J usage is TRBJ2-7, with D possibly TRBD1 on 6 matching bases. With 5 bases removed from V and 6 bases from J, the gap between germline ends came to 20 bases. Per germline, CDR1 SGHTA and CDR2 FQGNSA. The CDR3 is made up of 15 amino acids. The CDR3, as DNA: TGTGCCAGCAGCCAAAATTACCTCTCCAGGGGCGAGCAGTACTTC. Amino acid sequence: CASSQNYLSRGEQYF.

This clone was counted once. In nucleotides, the CDR3 is TGTGCCATTATACCGGGACTAGCGGCAGTGGGGGAGCTGTTTTTT. It yields the protein CAIIPGLAAVGELFF. The V and J genes are TRBV19 and TRBJ2-2; TRBD2 matches at 11 bases. The CDR3 extends over 15 amino acids. The trim removed 10 bases at V and 8 bases at J, leaving 12 bases unmatched. Germline V gene sequence: CDR1 LNHDA, CDR2 SQIVND (reference sequence).

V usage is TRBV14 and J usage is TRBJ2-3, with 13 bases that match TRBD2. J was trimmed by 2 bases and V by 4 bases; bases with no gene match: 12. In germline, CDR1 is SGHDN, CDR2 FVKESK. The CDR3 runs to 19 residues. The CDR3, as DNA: TGTGCCAGCAGCCTACTGATATCGGGACTAGCGGGGAACACAGATACGCAGTATTTT. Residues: CASSLLISGLAGNTDTQYF.

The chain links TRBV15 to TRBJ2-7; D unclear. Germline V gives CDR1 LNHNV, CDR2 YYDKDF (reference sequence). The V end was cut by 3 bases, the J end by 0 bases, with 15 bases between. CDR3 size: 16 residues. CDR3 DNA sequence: TGTGCCACCAGCAGTAAGATCGGGTCCAGCTCCTACGAGCAGTACTTC. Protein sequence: CATSSKIGSSSYEQYF.

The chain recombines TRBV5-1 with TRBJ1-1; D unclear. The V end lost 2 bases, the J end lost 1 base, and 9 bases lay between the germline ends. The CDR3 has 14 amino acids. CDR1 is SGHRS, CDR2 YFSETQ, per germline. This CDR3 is CASSLLAENTEAFF. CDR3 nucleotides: TGCGCCAGCAGCTTATTAGCAGAGAACACTGAAGCTTTCTTT.

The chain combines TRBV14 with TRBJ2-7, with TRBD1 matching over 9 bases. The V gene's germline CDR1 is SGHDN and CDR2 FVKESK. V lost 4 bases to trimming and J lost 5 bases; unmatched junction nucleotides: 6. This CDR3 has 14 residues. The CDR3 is CASSPGQGIHEQYF. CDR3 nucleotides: TGTGCCAGCAGCCCGGGACAGGGTATCCACGAGCAGTACTTC.

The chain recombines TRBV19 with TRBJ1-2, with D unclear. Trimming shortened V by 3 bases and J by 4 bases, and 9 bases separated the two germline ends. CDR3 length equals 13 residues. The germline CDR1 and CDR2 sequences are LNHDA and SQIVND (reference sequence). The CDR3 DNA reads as TGTGCCAGTAGTATTGGAGCCCTCTATGGCTACACCTTC. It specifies CASSIGALYGYTF.

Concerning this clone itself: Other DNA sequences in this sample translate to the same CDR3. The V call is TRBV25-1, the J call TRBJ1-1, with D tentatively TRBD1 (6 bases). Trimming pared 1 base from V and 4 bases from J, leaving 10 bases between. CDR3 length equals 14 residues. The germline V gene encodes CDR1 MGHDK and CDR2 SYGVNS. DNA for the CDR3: TGTGCCAGCAGTGAATGGGGAGGGGGCACTGAAGCTTTCTTT. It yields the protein CASSEWGGGTEAFF.

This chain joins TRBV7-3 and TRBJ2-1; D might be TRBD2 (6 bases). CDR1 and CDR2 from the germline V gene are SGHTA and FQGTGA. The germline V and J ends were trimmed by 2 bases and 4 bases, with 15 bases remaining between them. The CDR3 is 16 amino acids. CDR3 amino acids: CASSLGRGGNYNEQFF. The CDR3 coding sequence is TGTGCCAGCAGCTTAGGGCGGGGAGGCAATTACAATGAGCAGTTCTTC.

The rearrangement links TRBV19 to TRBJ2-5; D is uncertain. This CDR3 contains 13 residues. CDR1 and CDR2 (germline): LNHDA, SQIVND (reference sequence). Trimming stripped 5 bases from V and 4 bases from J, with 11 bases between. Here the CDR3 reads CASSLRVVETQYF. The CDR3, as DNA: TGTGCCAGTAGTCTCCGGGTTGTAGAGACCCAGTACTTC. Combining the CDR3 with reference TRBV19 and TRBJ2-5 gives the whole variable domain DGGITQSPKYLFRKEGQNVTLSCEQNLNHDAMYWYRQDPGQGLRLIYYSQIVNDFQKGDIAEGYSVSREKKESFPLTVTSAQKNPTAFYLCASSLRVVETQYFGPGTRLLVL.

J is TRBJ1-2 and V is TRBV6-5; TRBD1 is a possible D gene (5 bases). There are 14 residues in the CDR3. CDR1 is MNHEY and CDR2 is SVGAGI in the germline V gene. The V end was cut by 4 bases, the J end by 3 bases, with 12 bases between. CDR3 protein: CASSLGRVDYGYTF. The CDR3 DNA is TGTGCCAGCAGTTTGGGCAGGGTGGACTATGGCTACACCTTC.

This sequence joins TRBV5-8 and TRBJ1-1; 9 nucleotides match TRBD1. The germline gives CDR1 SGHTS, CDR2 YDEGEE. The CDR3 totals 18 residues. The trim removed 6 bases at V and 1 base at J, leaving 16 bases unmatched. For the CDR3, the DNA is TGTGCCAGCACCCACCGGACAGGGGTTTACCCTTCGAACACTGAAGCTTTCTTT. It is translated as CASTHRTGVYPSNTEAFF.

CDR3 sequence reads: CSVGGRNEKLFF. The CDR3 DNA reads TGCAGCGTAGGGGGCCGCAATGAAAAACTGTTTTTT. The J gene is TRBJ1-4, the V gene TRBV29-1, with 7 bases that match TRBD1. V was clipped by 6 bases and J by 5 bases; unmatched bases: 3. In germline, CDR1 is SQVTM, CDR2 ANQGSEA. The CDR3 loop spans 12 amino acids.

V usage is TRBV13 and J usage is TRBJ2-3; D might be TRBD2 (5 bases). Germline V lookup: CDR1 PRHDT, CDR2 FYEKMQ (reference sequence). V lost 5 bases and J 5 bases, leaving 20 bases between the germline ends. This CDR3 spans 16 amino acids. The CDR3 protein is CASSPGEGLFGDTQYF. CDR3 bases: TGTGCCAGCAGCCCTGGAGAGGGCCTCTTTGGAGATACGCAGTATTTT.

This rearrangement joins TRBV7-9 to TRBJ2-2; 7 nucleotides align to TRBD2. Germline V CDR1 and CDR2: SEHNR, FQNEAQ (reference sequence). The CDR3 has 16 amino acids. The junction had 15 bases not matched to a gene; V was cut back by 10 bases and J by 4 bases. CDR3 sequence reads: CATTLVGGSITGELFF. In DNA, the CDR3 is TGTGCCACCACGTTGGTCGGGGGGTCAATCACCGGGGAGCTGTTTTTT.

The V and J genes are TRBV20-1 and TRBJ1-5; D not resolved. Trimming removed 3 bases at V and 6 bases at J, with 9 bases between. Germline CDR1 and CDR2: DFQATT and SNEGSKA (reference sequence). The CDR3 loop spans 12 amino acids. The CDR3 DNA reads TGCAGTGCTAGTTCACGGGGTCAGCCCCAGCATTTT. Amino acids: CSASSRGQPQHF.